This is a list of T cell receptor beta chains from one sample in a study of T cells after yellow fever vaccination. TCRdb redid the calling of the 5' RACE reads with MiXCR, one entry per CDR3 protein. The sample lists 400,000 to 450,000 distinct CDR3 sequences, approximately 18% occurring once. This material consisted of PBMCs, taken before the yellow fever booster vaccination. The source of these receptors is a man younger than 30 who received the YFV17D yellow fever vaccine. CDR3s include the opening cysteine and the closing phenylalanine or tryptophan. A D gene is named only where the DNA matches it firmly. Some rows mark clone size as missing; the rest say once, few, many or name a class of expanded clone.

>TRBV29-1|TRBD2|NA|TRBJ2-3
CSSPSPSGRTDTQYF
TGCAGCTCCCCCAGTCCTAGCGGGCGCACAGATACGCAGTATTTT
>TRBV29-1|NA|many|TRBJ2-7
CSVGSQESYEQYF
TGCAGCGTTGGGTCTCAGGAGTCCTACGAGCAGTACTTC
>TRBV7-2|NA|few|TRBJ2-5
CASSFLGGGVTQYF
TGTGCCAGCAGCTTTCTTGGGGGTGGTGTGACCCAGTACTTC
>TRBV20-1|NA|many|TRBJ2-2
CSASSEPSGELFF
TGCAGTGCTAGCTCGGAACCGTCCGGGGAGCTGTTTTTT
>TRBV7-2|TRBD1|NA|TRBJ1-4
CASSSTGTVVREKLFF
TGTGCCAGCAGCTCCACCGGGACAGTGGTTCGTGAAAAACTGTTTTTT
>TRBV7-6|NA|NA|TRBJ2-5
CASSLSPSSKETQYF
TGTGCCAGCAGTCTTTCTCCAAGCTCGAAAGAGACCCAGTACTTC
>TRBV20-1|NA|NA|TRBJ2-7
CSASGQGLSYEQYF
TGCAGTGCTAGTGGGCAGGGCCTATCCTACGAGCAGTACTTC
>TRBV4-2|NA|many|TRBJ2-5
CASSQDAVGETQYF
TGTGCCAGCAGCCAAGACGCCGTAGGAGAGACCCAGTACTTC
>TRBV7-2|NA|once|TRBJ2-1
CASSLGVGPEDEQFF
TGTGCCAGCAGCCTTGGAGTGGGGCCCGAGGATGAGCAGTTCTTC
>TRBV12-3/TRBV12-4|NA|NA|TRBJ1-5
CASSLHRVTNQPQHF
TGTGCCAGCAGCCTACACAGGGTGACCAATCAGCCCCAGCATTTT
>TRBV5-6|NA|NA|TRBJ1-6
CASSWGEEKLHF
TGTGCCAGCAGCTGGGGAGAGGAAAAGCTCCACTTT
>TRBV20-1|TRBD2|few|TRBJ2-5
CSAPTSARQETQYF
TGCAGTGCTCCCACTAGCGCGAGACAAGAGACCCAGTACTTC
>TRBV20-1|NA|NA|TRBJ1-1
CSARDQHLSNTEAFF
TGCAGTGCTAGAGATCAGCACTTATCGAACACTGAAGCTTTCTTT
>TRBV20-1|NA|NA|TRBJ2-1
CSARPSESARNEQFF
TGCAGTGCTAGGCCCTCTGAGAGCGCACGCAATGAGCAGTTCTTC
>TRBV18|TRBD2|NA|TRBJ2-5
CASSPPGTRLQETQYF
TGTGCCAGCTCACCTCCCGGGACTAGACTCCAAGAGACCCAGTACTTC
>TRBV20-1|TRBD1|NA|TRBJ1-2
CSTGQTNYGYTF
TGCAGTACGGGACAGACTAACTATGGCTACACCTTC
>TRBV5-5|NA|few|TRBJ1-1
CASSLISSGNTEAFF
TGTGCCAGCAGCTTGATATCGTCAGGGAACACTGAAGCTTTCTTT
>TRBV12-3/TRBV12-4|TRBD1|NA|TRBJ2-7
CASSPGDRRKQYF
TGTGCCAGCAGCCCAGGGGACAGAAGGAAGCAGTACTTC
>TRBV6-2/TRBV6-3|NA|few|TRBJ1-5
CASSLMMNQPQHF
TGTGCCAGCAGCCTCATGATGAATCAGCCCCAGCATTTT
>TRBV4-2|NA|few|TRBJ1-4
CASSQDDGREKLFF
TGTGCCAGCAGCCAAGACGACGGACGCGAAAAACTGTTTTTT
>TRBV7-9|NA|few|TRBJ2-3
CAIERVGTDTQYF
TGTGCCATCGAGCGGGTCGGCACAGATACGCAGTATTTT
>TRBV5-1|TRBD1|NA|TRBJ2-5
CASSSPRQGRWETQYF
TGCGCCAGCAGCTCCCCTCGACAGGGCAGGTGGGAGACCCAGTACTTC
>TRBV18|NA|few|TRBJ1-2
CASSPESGLYGYTF
TGTGCCAGCTCTCCAGAATCAGGGCTGTATGGCTACACCTTC
>TRBV7-9|NA|few|TRBJ2-1
CASSLGQRTSYNEQFF
TGTGCCAGCAGCTTAGGACAGCGGACCTCCTACAATGAGCAGTTCTTC
>TRBV7-6|NA|many|TRBJ1-5
CASIWGARTLSRPQHF
TGTGCCAGCATCTGGGGGGCTCGTACCCTCTCGAGGCCCCAGCATTTT
>TRBV7-8|NA|NA|TRBJ2-7
CASSLGGKVPYEQYF
TGTGCCAGCAGCTTAGGGGGGAAAGTCCCCTACGAGCAGTACTTC
>TRBV7-9|TRBD2|many|TRBJ2-1
CASSLALAGSYNEQFF
TGTGCCAGCAGCTTAGCACTAGCGGGTTCCTACAATGAGCAGTTCTTC
>TRBV10-1|NA|NA|TRBJ2-7
CASSEMTTPTTYEQYF
TGCGCCAGCAGTGAAATGACGACCCCGACAACTTACGAGCAGTACTTC
>TRBV7-9|NA|NA|TRBJ2-5
CASSFPLDRLAETQYF
TGTGCCAGCAGCTTCCCACTAGACAGATTGGCAGAGACCCAGTACTTC
>TRBV3-1|NA|NA|TRBJ2-1
CASSQVTRRVRNEQFF
TGTGCCAGCAGCCAAGTAACCCGGCGGGTCCGGAATGAGCAGTTCTTC
>TRBV4-3|TRBD1|many|TRBJ1-5
CASSQGVRDRGQPQHF
TGCGCCAGCAGCCAAGGAGTTCGGGACAGGGGACAGCCCCAGCATTTT
>TRBV5-1|TRBD1|few|TRBJ2-2
CASSVEQGMNTGELFF
TGCGCCAGCAGCGTTGAACAGGGGATGAACACCGGGGAGCTGTTTTTT
>TRBV6-5|NA|few|TRBJ1-5
CASRPTWGGGNQPQHF
TGTGCCAGCAGGCCCACGTGGGGGGGTGGCAATCAGCCCCAGCATTTT
>TRBV12-3/TRBV12-4|TRBD2|NA|TRBJ2-5
CASSAGGYQETQYF
TGTGCCAGCAGTGCCGGGGGGTACCAAGAGACCCAGTACTTC
>TRBV6-6|TRBD2|many|TRBJ2-7
CASSYGSGGGEQYF
TGTGCCAGCAGTTATGGTAGCGGGGGTGGGGAGCAGTACTTC
>TRBV27|TRBD2|few|TRBJ2-3
CASSSGTSGFGDTQYF
TGTGCCAGCAGTTCGGGGACTAGCGGATTCGGGGATACGCAGTATTTT
>TRBV3-1|TRBD2|few|TRBJ2-7
CASQEVSGGLYEQYF
TGTGCCAGCCAAGAGGTTAGCGGGGGGCTGTACGAGCAGTACTTC
>TRBV12-3/TRBV12-4|TRBD1|NA|TRBJ2-5
CASSFGAGGPPPQETQYF
TGTGCCAGCAGTTTTGGGGCAGGGGGACCTCCCCCACAAGAGACCCAGTACTTC
>TRBV28|NA|NA|TRBJ2-2
CASSLVTPTEFGELFF
TGTGCCAGCAGTTTAGTGACGCCGACAGAGTTCGGGGAGCTGTTTTTT
>TRBV12-3/TRBV12-4|TRBD2|few|TRBJ2-7
CASSLGTSGGAYEQYF
TGTGCCAGCAGTTTAGGGACTAGCGGGGGGGCCTACGAGCAGTACTTC
>TRBV4-1|NA|few|TRBJ1-2
CASSQALENGYTF
TGCGCCAGCAGCCAAGCCCTTGAGAATGGCTACACCTTC
>TRBV7-2|NA|few|TRBJ2-1
CASSPDWSYNEQFF
TGTGCCAGCAGCCCGGATTGGTCCTACAATGAGCAGTTCTTC
>TRBV7-3|NA|few|TRBJ1-2
CASSLYGGEYGYTF
TGTGCCAGCAGCTTATATGGGGGTGAATATGGCTACACCTTC
>TRBV7-9|NA|NA|TRBJ2-7
CASSLVSNYEQYF
TGTGCCAGCAGCTTAGTAAGTAACTACGAGCAGTACTTC
>TRBV6-2/TRBV6-3|NA|NA|TRBJ2-3
CASTRDGTDTQYF
TGTGCCAGCACCAGGGACGGCACAGATACGCAGTATTTT
>TRBV20-1|TRBD2|NA|TRBJ2-1
CSASLAGVPNEQFF
TGCAGTGCTAGTCTAGCGGGGGTCCCCAATGAGCAGTTCTTC
>TRBV5-6|TRBD1|hyperexpanded|TRBJ2-1
CASSPPGQHNEQFF
TGTGCCAGCAGCCCGCCGGGACAGCACAATGAGCAGTTCTTC
>TRBV5-1|NA|few|TRBJ2-1
CASSLSGARSEQFF
TGCGCCAGCAGCTTGTCGGGGGCGCGTAGTGAGCAGTTCTTC
>TRBV5-5|NA|many|TRBJ2-3
CASSWRGLAWSDTQYF
TGTGCCAGCAGCTGGAGGGGCCTAGCGTGGTCAGATACGCAGTATTTT
>TRBV20-1|NA|few|TRBJ2-1
CSARDQGGSLNEQFF
TGCAGTGCTAGAGATCAGGGTGGTAGCTTGAATGAGCAGTTCTTC
>TRBV7-2|NA|many|TRBJ2-5
CASSYSHMQETQYF
TGTGCCAGCAGCTACAGTCACATGCAAGAGACCCAGTACTTC